This TCR beta chain was identified during a study of blood T cell repertoires in COVID-19. Study-level information: Whether acute or convalescent, the COVID-19 samples came from the United States, Italy and Spain. PBMCs, B-cell-depleted T cells, or T cells provided the cDNA or gDNA that made up the material.

Trimming stripped 4 bases from V and 2 bases from J, with 12 bases between. The CDR3 extends over 14 amino acids. Germline V gene data show CDR1 as SGHRS and CDR2 as YFSETQ. The authors' processing: Amplified reference gene primers provided the basis for estimating nucleated cell counts. Method: immunoSEQ multiplex PCR; TCRdb's copy keeps in-frame clones and lacks some. V and J calls and clone size are copied from that table; D and trimming were computed from the DNA. There are about 100,000 clones in the sample; around four fifths occur only once, and around a third lies in the top ten. The genes are TRBV5-1 and TRBJ2-5; D is uncertain. The sequencing sample was made of peripheral blood. The sequence derives from a man aged 70 or older with active or convalescent COVID-19. CDR3 nucleotide sequence: TGCGCCAGCAGCCTTTACGGTCCTCAAGAGACCCAGTACTTC. Its protein product is CASSLYGPQETQYF. The whole variable domain, remainder taken from reference TRBV5-1 and TRBJ2-5, is KAGVTQTPRYLIKTRGQQVTLSCSPISGHRSVSWYQQTPGQGLQFLFEYFSETQRNKGNFPGRFSGRQFSNSRSEMNVSTLELGDSALYLCASSLYGPQETQYFGPGTRLLVL.